The T cell receptor beta chain under discussion was sequenced for a study of T cell responses to AZD1222 COVID-19 vaccine. The table came from immunoSEQ multiplex PCR; TCRdb's copy has only in-frame clones and leaves some out. The profile covers more than 95,000 clones, with about 89% appearing a single time and less than 4% taken by the ten largest. The sequence was obtained from an adult who received the MenACWY meningococcal vaccine as a control. The source was peripheral blood, collected 28 days after the second dose of the MenACWY control vaccine.

As DNA, the CDR3 is TGTGCCAGCAGCCAATCTACGACAGGGTTTATGCGTGGAGCTTTCTTT. Its protein is CASSQSTTGFMRGAFF. The chain uses TRBV28 and TRBJ1-1, with 7 bases fitting TRBD1. This CDR3 is 16 amino acids long. Germline CDR1 and CDR2: MDHEN and SYDVKM. The junction had 20 bases not matched to a gene; V was cut back by 6 bases and J by 10 bases.